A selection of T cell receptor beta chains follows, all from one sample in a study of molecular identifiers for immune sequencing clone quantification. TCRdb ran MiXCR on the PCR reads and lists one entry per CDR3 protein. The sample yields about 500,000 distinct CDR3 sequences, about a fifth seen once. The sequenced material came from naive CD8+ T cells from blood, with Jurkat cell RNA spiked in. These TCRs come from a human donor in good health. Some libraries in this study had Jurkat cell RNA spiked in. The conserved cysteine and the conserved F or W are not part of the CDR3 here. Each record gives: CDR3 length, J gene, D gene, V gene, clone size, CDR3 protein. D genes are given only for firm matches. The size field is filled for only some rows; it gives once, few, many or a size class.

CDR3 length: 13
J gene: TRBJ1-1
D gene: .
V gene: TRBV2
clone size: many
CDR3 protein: ASNDLTQMNTEAF

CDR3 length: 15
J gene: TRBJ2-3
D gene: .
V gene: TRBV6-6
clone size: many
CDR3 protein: ASSYAVGRGAGDTQY

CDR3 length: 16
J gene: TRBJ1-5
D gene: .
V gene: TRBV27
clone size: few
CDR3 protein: ASSLLGRARGSNQPQH

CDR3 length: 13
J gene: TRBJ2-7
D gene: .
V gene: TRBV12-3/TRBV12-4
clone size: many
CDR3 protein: ASSPGAGKRYEQY

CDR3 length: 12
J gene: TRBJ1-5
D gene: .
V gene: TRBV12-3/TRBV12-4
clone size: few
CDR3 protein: ASSFGAVNQPQH

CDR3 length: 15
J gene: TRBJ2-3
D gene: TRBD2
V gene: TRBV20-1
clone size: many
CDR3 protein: SARDPNGRAPSDTQY

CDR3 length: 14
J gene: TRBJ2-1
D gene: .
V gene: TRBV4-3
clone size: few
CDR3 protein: ASSQDYKVSYNEQF

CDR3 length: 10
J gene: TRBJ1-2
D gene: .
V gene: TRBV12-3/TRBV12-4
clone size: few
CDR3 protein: ASSTGTDGYT

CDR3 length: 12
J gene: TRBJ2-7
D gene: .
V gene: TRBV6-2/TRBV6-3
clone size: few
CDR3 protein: ASTQIEGRNEQY

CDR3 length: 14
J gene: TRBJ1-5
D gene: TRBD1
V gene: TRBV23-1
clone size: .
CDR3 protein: ASSQSRTGENQPQH

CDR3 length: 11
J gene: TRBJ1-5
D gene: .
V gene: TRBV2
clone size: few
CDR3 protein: ASSEADRQPQH

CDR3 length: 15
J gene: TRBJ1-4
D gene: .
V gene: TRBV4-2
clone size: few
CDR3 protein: ASSPPPLGTNIEKLF

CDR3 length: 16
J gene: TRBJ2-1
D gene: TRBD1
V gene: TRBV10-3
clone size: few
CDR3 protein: AISVPWTGGFSYNEQF

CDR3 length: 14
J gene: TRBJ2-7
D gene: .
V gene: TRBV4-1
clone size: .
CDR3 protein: ASRAVIGTQSYEQY